Listed here are 10 T cell receptor beta chains from one sample, sequenced in a study of CD8+ T cells in alopecia areata. The treatment was: oral pan-JAK inhibitor, 5-10 mg twice daily. Extraction and reverse transcription of RNA yielded cDNA as the sequencing template. The repertoire was sequenced with immunoSEQ multiplex PCR; TCRdb's copy has only in-frame clones and lacks some. The sample carries some 200,000 clones, about 62% recorded once. This specimen consisted of CD4+ T cells sorted from blood, obtained at week 24, from a patient treated with tofacitinib. The receptors shown here come from a human donor with alopecia areata.

Points on this clone: Its ends do not fully match the called genes, so a read error is possible. The CDR3: CASSLAASGSRSIF. CDR3 nucleotides: TGTGCCAGCAGCTTAGCTGCTAGCGGGAGTCGGTCGATCTTC. V is TRBV7-2 and J is TRBJ2-1; 10 nucleotides line up with TRBD2. The CDR3 runs to 14 residues. Germline lookup yields CDR1 SGHTA and CDR2 FQGNSA.

The CDR3 nucleotides are TGTGCCAGCTCACCATCCGGGACAGCAGACTATGGCTACACCTTC. Its protein is CASSPSGTADYGYTF. This chain uses TRBV18 with TRBJ1-2; 7 bases map to TRBD1. The CDR3 contains 15 residues. CDR1 is KGHSH and CDR2 is LQKENI in the germline V gene. The V and J ends lost 2 bases and 3 bases, in that order; junction bases with no gene match: 6.

The rearrangement joins TRBV11-1 to TRBJ2-1; no clear D. The CDR3 has 14 residues. Germline CDR1 SGHAT, CDR2 FQDESV (reference sequence). Trimming removed 5 bases at V and 6 bases at J, with 14 bases between. The CDR3 sequence is CASSRIEGFNEQFF. DNA for the CDR3: TGTGCCAGCAGCCGAATCGAAGGGTTCAATGAGCAGTTCTTC.

The chain combines TRBV10-3 with TRBJ2-7; the match to TRBD2 covers 15 bases. Trimming cost V 6 bases and J 2 bases; bases outside gene matches: 5. Germline V gene data show CDR1 as ENHRY and CDR2 as SYGVKD. The CDR3 is made up of 16 amino acids. CDR3 DNA: TGTGCCATCAGCGACGGACTAGCGGGGGGGACCTACGAGCAGTACTTC. Protein: CAISDGLAGGTYEQYF.

Remarks on this clone: Additional DNA sequences in this sample encode the identical CDR3. The V call is TRBV2, the J call TRBJ2-5; D is possibly TRBD2 (6 bases). V shed 7 bases and J shed 3 bases, with 6 bases lying between them. This CDR3 region has 11 residues. Germline values: CDR1 SNHLY, CDR2 FYNNEI. CDR3 sequence reads: CASTGEETQYF. The CDR3 DNA is TGTGCCAGCACGGGAGAAGAGACCCAGTACTTC.

This clone was detected once. The chain combines TRBV2 with TRBJ2-7; D perhaps matches TRBD1 (5 bases). Germline values: CDR1 SNHLY, CDR2 FYNNEI. The CDR3 consists of 12 residues. V shed 7 bases and J shed 1 base, with 8 bases lying between them. The CDR3 here is CASTKGSYEQYF. The CDR3 DNA is TGTGCCAGCACAAAGGGGTCCTACGAGCAGTACTTC.

The chain has TRBV30 and TRBJ1-1, with a tentative D call TRBD1 (6 bases). The V and J ends lost 0 bases and 6 bases respectively, with 11 bases between them. The CDR3 sequence is 13 residues long. Germline CDR1 GTSNPN, CDR2 SVGIG (reference sequence). In nucleotides, the CDR3 is TGTGCCTGGAGTGTATTGGAGGGGGCTGAAGCTTTCTTT. Translation: CAWSVLEGAEAFF.

The V call is TRBV6-6, the J call TRBJ2-5; D is possibly TRBD1 (6 bases). CDR1 MNHNY and CDR2 SVGAGI come from the germline V gene (reference sequence). The CDR3 runs 14 residues. With 2 bases removed from V and 3 bases from J, the gap between germline ends came to 10 bases. The CDR3 here is CASSYGAGEETQYF. The CDR3 DNA reads TGTGCCAGCAGTTACGGTGCAGGGGAAGAGACCCAGTACTTC.

This clone came up a few times. The gene calls are TRBV14 and TRBJ2-3; 10 bases are a match to TRBD1. The junction had 4 bases not matched to a gene; V was cut back by 4 bases and J by 0 bases. Germline CDR1 and CDR2: SGHDN and FVKESK. There are 16 residues in the CDR3. Here the CDR3 DNA reads TGTGCCAGCAGCCCCCGACAGGGGGCGAGCACAGATACGCAGTATTTT. As protein: CASSPRQGASTDTQYF.

Ten or more counts support this clone. The chain combines TRBV5-3 with TRBJ2-1; unclear D gene. TRBV5-3 is annotated as an ORF whose role is uncertain. The CDR3 consists of 14 residues. The V and J ends lost 10 bases and 6 bases respectively, with 20 bases between them. In DNA, the CDR3 is TGTGCCGGACCGATTACAGATGACGGCAATGAGCAGTTCTTC. It encodes CAGPITDDGNEQFF.